The following is a T cell receptor beta chain sequence with its context. This specimen belongs to a study of blood T cell repertoires in COVID-19. About the study: From the United States, Italy and Spain came samples of acute and convalescent COVID-19. PBMCs, B-cell-depleted T cells, or T cells provided the cDNA or gDNA that made up the material.

The authors' processing: Amplification with reference gene primers provided the estimates of nucleated cell counts. TCRdb's copy holds only in-frame clones and misses some; the assay was immunoSEQ multiplex PCR. V and J calls and clone size come straight from that table; D and trimming were deduced from the DNA. Altogether about 130,000 clones are present, around 83% being singletons, with the ten largest covering less than 3.5%. The CDR3 has 13 residues. Trimming took 4 bases from V and 9 from J; bases not matched to a gene: 8. The sequenced sample consisted of peripheral blood. The source of this sequence is an elderly woman with COVID-19, enrolled during active disease. The chain couples TRBV12-3 or TRBV12-4 to TRBJ1-1; TRBD1 matches at 7 bases. The CDR3 spells CASSSTGAWKAFF. CDR3 coding DNA: TGTGCCAGCAGTTCCACAGGGGCCTGGAAAGCTTTCTTT.